The 26 T cell receptor beta chains in this list originate from one sample, sequenced in a study of CD8+CD57+ T cells in acquired aplastic anemia (dated by TCRdb to 2017 to 2018). The sequencing machine was an Illumina HiSeq 2000. Genomic DNA was used as template for profiling of TCR beta VDJ combinations and CDR3 sequences. TCRdb reworked the public reads: Q25 trimming with fastp, MiXCR clone assembly, productive beta chains retained. CDR3 protein sequences are deduplicated, and each keeps its most common genes and DNA. This sample is represented by 100,000 to 130,000 distinct CDR3 sequences; 50% to 65% of them were singletons. About 32% of the sample is in the top ten clones. Sequencing was done on a sample of sorted CD4+, CD8+, or CD8+CD57+ T cells (not recorded which) from PBMCs. The source of these receptors is a human donor in good health, serving as a control.

The sample holds a few counts of this clonotype. The chain links TRBV10-3 to TRBJ2-7; D unclear. CDR3 length: 12 amino acids. The germline V gene encodes CDR1 ENHRY and CDR2 SYGVKD. The V gene lost 3 bases and the J gene lost 3 bases, with 6 bases spanning the gap. CDR3 sequence reads: CAISDLLYEQYF. CDR3 nucleotide sequence: TGTGCCATCAGTGATTTACTCTACGAGCAGTACTTC.

This clonotype occurred a few times. V usage is TRBV30 and J usage is TRBJ1-1, with a possible D match to TRBD1 (5 bases). The CDR3 is made up of 14 amino acids. V shed 0 bases and J shed 10 bases, with 18 bases lying between them. Germline assignment: CDR1 GTSNPN and CDR2 SVGIG (reference sequence). The CDR3 loop is CAWSVPRVELRAFF. CDR3 nucleotide sequence: TGTGCCTGGAGTGTGCCCAGGGTAGAGTTGAGAGCTTTCTTT.

The gene calls are TRBV29-1 and TRBJ2-5, with D unclear. CDR1 and CDR2 (germline): SQVTM, ANQGSEA. V was pared by 8 bases and J by 4 bases, with 11 bases between. The CDR3 contains 11 residues. CDR3 region: CSPKDGETQYF. CDR3 in DNA: TGCAGCCCGAAAGATGGAGAGACCCAGTACTTC.

This sequence joins TRBV20-1 and TRBJ2-2, with D possibly being TRBD2 (6 bases). There are 17 residues in the CDR3. CDR1 is DFQATT, CDR2 SNEGSKA, per germline (reference sequence). V dropped 3 bases and J dropped 1 base, with 18 bases sitting between them. In DNA form, the CDR3 reads TGCAGTGCTAGGACCAGTCTCAGCGGGTGGAACACCGGGGAGCTGTTTTTT. Protein sequence: CSARTSLSGWNTGELFF.

This clonotype was detected many times. The gene calls are TRBV6-2 or TRBV6-3 and TRBJ2-1; D might be TRBD1 (6 bases). This CDR3 is 13 amino acids long. The V and J ends lost 5 bases and 8 bases respectively, with 13 bases between them. The germline gives CDR1 MNHEY, CDR2 SVGEGT. CDR3: CASSHWGLYEQFF. DNA for the CDR3: TGTGCCAGCAGTCACTGGGGGCTCTATGAGCAGTTCTTC.

The V and J genes are TRBV9 and TRBJ1-2, with 11 bases lining up with TRBD1. This CDR3 spans 15 amino acids. The germline V gene has CDR1 SGDLS and CDR2 YYNGEE. With 0 bases clipped from V and 9 bases from J, the junction kept 7 bases outside the gene matches. The CDR3 nucleotides read TGTGCCAGCAGCGTAGGAGGACAGGGGGCGGCAAGCTACACCTTC. This translates into CASSVGGQGAASYTF.

The chain is built from TRBV15 and TRBJ2-7; tentative D call: TRBD2 (6 bases). The CDR3 contains 16 residues. The germline CDR1 and CDR2 sequences are LNHNV and YYDKDF (reference sequence). V lost 4 bases, J lost 0 bases, and 16 bases lay in between. The CDR3 nucleotides are TGTGCCACCAGCAACGCGGGACGCCTAAGCTCCTACGAGCAGTACTTC. Protein product: CATSNAGRLSSYEQYF.

The genes are TRBV24-1 and TRBJ1-1; tentatively, D is TRBD1 (5 bases). The germline gives CDR1 KGHDR, CDR2 SFDVKD. With 3 bases removed from V and 3 bases from J, the gap between germline ends came to 13 bases. The CDR3 is made up of 15 amino acids. The CDR3 sequence: CATSDGVGGYTEAFF. The CDR3 nucleotides are TGTGCCACCAGTGATGGGGTGGGGGGATACACTGAAGCTTTCTTT.

This chain uses TRBV7-9 with TRBJ1-2, with D hard to call. The CDR3 runs 13 residues. With 0 bases removed from V and 5 bases from J, the gap between germline ends came to 7 bases. CDR1 and CDR2 from the germline V gene are SEHNR and FQNEAQ (reference sequence). CDR3 sequence (DNA): TGTGCCAGCAGCTTAGCCAAGGGTTATGGCTACACCTTC. It encodes CASSLAKGYGYTF.

This clonotype has more than one count but fewer than ten. Possible read error: a much larger clone is one base away. The chain carries TRBV6-1 and TRBJ2-3; D not certain. This CDR3 comprises 13 residues. V was shortened by 6 bases and J by 1 base, with 8 bases between the two germline ends. Looked up from germline, CDR1 is MNHNS and CDR2 is SASEGT. CDR3 sequence reads: CASSSFGTDTQYF. In DNA, the CDR3 is TGTGCCAGCAGCTCCTTTGGCACAGATACGCAGTATTTT.

In the case of this clonotype: At one of its ends the junction is not consistent with the germline gene, which may arise from a read error. The gene calls are TRBV5-1 and TRBJ1-1, with a weak D call TRBD1 (5 bases). Germline CDR1 is SGHRS and CDR2 is YFSETQ. The CDR3 contains 13 residues. CDR3 amino acids: CASSLGRAGVALF. The CDR3 DNA sequence: TGCGCCAGCAGCTTGGGGAGGGCGGGGGTAGCTCTCTTT.

As concerns this clonotype: A read error may be the cause here, since a much bigger clone is one base away. This chain connects TRBV12-3 or TRBV12-4 to TRBJ2-1; TRBD1 agrees at 9 bases. The CDR3 has 15 residues. CDR3 DNA: TGTGCCAGCAGTTTAGGTAGACAGGGGGTTCATGAGCAGCTCTTC. Translated, it gives CASSLGRQGVHEQLF.

As concerns this clonotype: Being one base from a much bigger clone, this may be a read error. The rearrangement uses TRBV6-5 and TRBJ2-1, with 8 bases lining up with TRBD2. Per the germline V gene, CDR1 is MNHEY and CDR2 is SVGAGI. The J segment lost 0 bases and the V segment lost 4 bases, leaving 2 bases of the junction unmatched. CDR3 length equals 15 residues. DNA of the CDR3: TGTGCCAGCAGTTTTAGCGGGGACTCCTACAATGAGCAGTTCTTC. Protein sequence: CASSFSGDSYNEQFF.

This clonotype showed up many times. The rearrangement uses TRBV7-3 and TRBJ2-3, with D hard to call. Per germline, CDR1 SGHTA and CDR2 FQGTGA. The V gene lost 3 bases and the J gene lost 0 bases, with 7 bases spanning the gap. The CDR3 contains 14 residues. CDR3 protein: CASSLLGSTDTQYF. The DNA for the CDR3 is TGTGCCAGCAGCTTGCTAGGGAGCACAGATACGCAGTATTTT.

Comments on this clonotype: Possible read error: a much larger clone is one base away. The chain is built from TRBV3-1 and TRBJ1-1; D is undetermined. The CDR3 has 17 residues. Germline V gives CDR1 LGHDT, CDR2 YNNKEL (reference sequence). V lost 0 bases, J lost 3 bases, and 17 bases lay in between. DNA for the CDR3: TGTGCCAGCAGCCAAGATCGTAGGGCCTACATGGACACTGAAGCTTTCTTT. Protein product: CASSQDRRAYMDTEAFF.

This clonotype was counted at least ten times. The V gene is TRBV9, the J gene TRBJ2-3; 9 bases line up with TRBD2. Trimming cost V 4 bases and J 2 bases; bases outside gene matches: 11. CDR1 is SGDLS, CDR2 YYNGEE, per germline. This CDR3 has 17 amino acids. CDR3 amino acids: CASSPFSGGLTTDTQYF. DNA of the CDR3: TGTGCCAGCAGCCCATTTAGCGGGGGCCTCACCACAGATACGCAGTATTTT.

J is TRBJ2-1 and V is TRBV4-3; D not resolved. CDR1 is LGHNA, CDR2 YSLEER, per germline. Trimming removed 1 base at V and 2 bases at J, with 12 bases between. The CDR3 totals 16 residues. Here the CDR3 reads CASSQAASATYNEQFF. The CDR3, as DNA: TGCGCCAGCAGCCAAGCTGCCTCAGCGACCTACAATGAGCAGTTCTTC.

This clonotype was recorded at least ten times. The CDR3 is CASSPGPGTDTQYF. The CDR3 DNA reads as TGTGCCAGCAGTCCTGGCCCTGGGACAGATACGCAGTATTTT. The chain joins TRBV6-1 to TRBJ2-3, with D unresolved. The germline CDR1 and CDR2 sequences are MNHNS and SASEGT. There are 14 residues in the CDR3. V lost 5 bases and J 3 bases, leaving 12 bases between the germline ends.

This clonotype was seen more than once but under ten times. V and J are TRBV7-3 and TRBJ2-1; 7 nucleotides match TRBD1. The CDR3 extends over 11 amino acids. Germline trimming cut 6 bases from V and 10 bases from J; bases unmatched to any gene: 3. Germline values: CDR1 SGHTA, CDR2 FQGTGA. The CDR3 sequence: CASSKTGEQFF. The CDR3 nucleotides read TGTGCCAGCAGTAAGACAGGGGAGCAGTTCTTC.

This clonotype has a count of ten or more. The rearrangement links TRBV12-3 or TRBV12-4 to TRBJ2-2; 7 nucleotides align to TRBD1. Trimming at V came to 3 bases and at J to 1 base, leaving 2 bases not matched to a gene. The CDR3 sequence is 15 residues long. CDR3 nucleotides: TGTGCCAGCAGTTTTTGGACAGGGAACACCGGGGAGCTGTTTTTT. Translating gives CASSFWTGNTGELFF.

This clonotype has a handful of counts. The chain uses TRBV19 and TRBJ2-7; no definite D call. The CDR3 loop spans 15 amino acids. Germline V lookup: CDR1 LNHDA, CDR2 SQIVND (reference sequence). Trimming removed 1 base at V and 2 bases at J, with 12 bases between. The CDR3 region has the DNA TGTGCCAGTAGTATAGCGTCCAGGTCGACCTACGAGCAGTACTTC. Its translation is CASSIASRSTYEQYF.

This chain connects TRBV2 to TRBJ2-7; D is unresolved. Between the trimmed V and J ends, which lost 6 bases and 1 base, there was a span of 16 bases. Looked up from germline, CDR1 is SNHLY and CDR2 is FYNNEI. The CDR3 is 15 residues long. This CDR3 is CASSVRSTHSYEQYF. CDR3 sequence (DNA): TGTGCCAGCAGCGTAAGGTCGACTCATTCCTACGAGCAGTACTTC.

The sample holds one count of this clonotype. The chain employs TRBV20-1 and TRBJ1-5, with a tentative D call TRBD1 (5 bases). CDR3 length: 15 amino acids. CDR1 is DFQATT, CDR2 SNEGSKA, per germline (reference sequence). With 0 bases removed from V and 0 bases from J, the gap between germline ends came to 9 bases. The CDR3 spells CSARDIGGSNQPQHF. The CDR3 nucleotides are TGCAGTGCTAGAGACATTGGGGGTAGCAATCAGCCCCAGCATTTT.

This chain uses TRBV12-3 or TRBV12-4 with TRBJ2-3, with 7 positions matching TRBD1. The CDR3 runs 12 residues. CDR3 region: CADRPSTDTQYF. As DNA, the CDR3 is TGTGCGGACAGGCCTAGCACAGATACGCAGTATTTT.

This clonotype was seen a few times. J is TRBJ1-6 and V is TRBV6-1; 8 bases match TRBD1. Germline trimming cut 6 bases from V and 7 bases from J; bases unmatched to any gene: 5. This CDR3 is 14 amino acids long. Germline V gives CDR1 MNHNS, CDR2 SASEGT. The CDR3 here is CASRADRENSPLHF. Written as DNA, the CDR3 is TGTGCCAGCAGGGCGGACAGGGAAAATTCACCCCTCCACTTT.

V usage is TRBV2 and J usage is TRBJ1-3; D possibly corresponds to TRBD1 (6 bases). The germline V gene encodes CDR1 SNHLY and CDR2 FYNNEI. The ends were cut back, 6 bases at V and 4 bases at J, with 16 bases in the middle. This CDR3 is 15 amino acids long. The CDR3 loop is CASSRRTARGNTIYF. CDR3 in DNA: TGTGCCAGCAGCCGGAGGACAGCACGAGGAAACACCATATATTTT.